This TCR beta chain came from a study of OX40 agonist ivuxolimab in advanced cancers. Only in-frame clones appear in the TCRdb table, and some are missing; sequencing was by immunoSEQ multiplex PCR. The sample shows tens of thousands of clones, 70% to 90% of them seen only once. The source material was CD4+ or CD8+ T cells sorted from blood, sampled in a trial of the OX40 agonist ivuxolimab. This TCR came from an adult with an advanced solid tumor such as melanoma, head and neck, liver or kidney cancer.

CDR3 DNA sequence: TGTGCCAGCAGCCTGGGGGACTACGAGCAGTACTTC. Its translation is CASSLGDYEQYF. The chain has TRBV11-3 and TRBJ2-7; D assignment may be TRBD1 or TRBD2 (5 bases each). CDR1 is SGHNT, CDR2 YENEEA, per germline. V was cut by 5 bases and J by 3 bases, with 8 bases left in between. The CDR3 contains 12 residues.